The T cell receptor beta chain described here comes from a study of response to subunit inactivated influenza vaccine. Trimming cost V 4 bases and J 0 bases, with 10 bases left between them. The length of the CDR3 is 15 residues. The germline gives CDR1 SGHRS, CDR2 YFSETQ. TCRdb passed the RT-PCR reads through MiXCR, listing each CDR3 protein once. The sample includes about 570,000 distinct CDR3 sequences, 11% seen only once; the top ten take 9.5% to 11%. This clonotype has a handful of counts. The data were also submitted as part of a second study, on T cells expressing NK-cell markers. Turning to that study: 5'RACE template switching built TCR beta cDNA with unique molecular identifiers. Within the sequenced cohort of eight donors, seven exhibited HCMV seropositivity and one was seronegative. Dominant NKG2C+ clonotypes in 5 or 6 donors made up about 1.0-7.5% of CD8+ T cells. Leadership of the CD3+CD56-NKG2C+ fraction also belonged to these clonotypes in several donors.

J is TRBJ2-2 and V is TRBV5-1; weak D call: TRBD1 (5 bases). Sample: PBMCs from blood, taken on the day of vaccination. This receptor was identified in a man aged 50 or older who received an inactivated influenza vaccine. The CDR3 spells CASSVRDANTGELFF. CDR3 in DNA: TGCGCCAGCAGCGTCAGGGATGCGAACACCGGGGAGCTGTTTTTT.